This T cell receptor (beta chain) was recorded in a study of T cell repertoires in cytomegalovirus infection. Study as a whole: HLA-B-restricted CMV epitopes that are well studied, plus recently identified HLA-C-restricted ones, were used by the study. Whole-study results and caveats: Carriers of CMV and the relevant HLA type were discriminated by public TCR beta frequency. HLA-C-restricted CMV clonotypes gave the most frequent clonotype in two of eight donors.

A word on this clonotype: Antigen unknown.

Losses at the gene ends were 7 bases for V and 0 bases for J; bases not matched to a gene: 9. The CDR3 is 17 residues long. Per germline, CDR1 LGHNA and CDR2 YSLEER. TCRdb re-called the reads with MiXCR, one entry per CDR3 protein. This table holds about 900,000 distinct CDR3 sequences, around 30% found once. Sequencing was performed on cultured CD8+ T cells from PBMCs, taken from culture after CMV antigen stimulation. This receptor was identified in a human donor in good health (CMV status not recorded). Some clones in this sample may be carry-over from other donors' samples. The chain recombines TRBV4-3 with TRBJ2-2, with 9 positions matching TRBD2. The CDR3 is CASKVLAGASNTGELFF. The CDR3 DNA is TGCGCCAGCAAGGTTTTAGCGGGGGCCTCGAACACCGGGGAGCTGTTTTTT.